The TCR beta chain described here comes from a study of early T cells in non-severe SARS-CoV-2 infection. This clonotype was counted between two and nine times. The antigen is undetermined. Unique molecular identifiers were affixed to single, distinct cDNA molecules. TCRdb re-called the 5' RACE reads through MiXCR, storing one row per CDR3 protein. The sample contains 45,000 to 55,000 distinct CDR3 sequences, around 6.5% of which appear only once. Study-wide points: VDJdb-based matching was biased toward anti-spike CD8 responses and missed private and CD4 specificities.

The CDR3 covers 14 residues. Trimming at V came to 4 bases and at J to 5 bases, leaving 9 bases not matched to a gene. Germline V lookup: CDR1 SGHRS, CDR2 YFSETQ. Specimen: whole blood, collected at baseline. The V call is TRBV5-1, the J call TRBJ2-7; 7 positions match TRBD1. This clonotype originated in an adult who was a healthcare worker with PCR-confirmed SARS-CoV-2 infection or an uninfected control (not recorded which). The CDR3, as DNA: TGCGCCAGCAGCAACCCGGGACAGTACGACGAGCAGTACTTC. It encodes CASSNPGQYDEQYF.